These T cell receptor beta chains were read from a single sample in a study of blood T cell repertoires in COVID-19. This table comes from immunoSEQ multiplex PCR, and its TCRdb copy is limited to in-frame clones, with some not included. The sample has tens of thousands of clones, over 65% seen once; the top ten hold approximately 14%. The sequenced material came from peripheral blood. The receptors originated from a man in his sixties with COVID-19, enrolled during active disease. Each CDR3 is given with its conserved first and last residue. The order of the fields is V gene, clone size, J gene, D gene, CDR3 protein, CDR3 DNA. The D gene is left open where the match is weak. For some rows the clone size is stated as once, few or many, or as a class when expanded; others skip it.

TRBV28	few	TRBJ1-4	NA	CASSLLTNEKLFF	TGTGCCAGCAGTCTTCTGACTAATGAAAAACTGTTTTTT
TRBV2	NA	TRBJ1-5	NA	CASSGTGNQPQHF	TGTGCCAGCAGTGGAACAGGAAATCAGCCCCAGCATTTT
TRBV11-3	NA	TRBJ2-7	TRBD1	CASSSGTGRYEQYF	TGTGCCAGCAGCTCCGGGACAGGACGCTACGAGCAGTACTTC
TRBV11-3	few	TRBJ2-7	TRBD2	CASSSIAGNTYEQYF	TGTGCCAGCAGCTCCATAGCGGGAAACACCTACGAGCAGTACTTC
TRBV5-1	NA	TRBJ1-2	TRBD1	CASSSDRGAVYTF	TGCGCCAGCAGCTCGGACAGGGGCGCTGTCTACACCTTC
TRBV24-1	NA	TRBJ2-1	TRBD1	CATSDAGTGPRNEQFF	TGTGCCACCAGTGATGCCGGGACAGGCCCCCGCAATGAGCAGTTCTTC
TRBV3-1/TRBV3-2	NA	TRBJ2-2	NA	CASSQDQGTGELFF	TGTGCCAGCAGCCAAGATCAGGGCACCGGGGAGCTGTTTTTT
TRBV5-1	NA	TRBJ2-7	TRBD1	CASGDSFYEQYF	TGCGCCAGCGGGGACAGCTTCTACGAGCAGTACTTC
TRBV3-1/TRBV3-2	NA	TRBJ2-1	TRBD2	CASSQDGTSLFNEQFF	TGTGCCAGCAGCCAAGACGGGACTAGTCTTTTCAATGAGCAGTTCTTC
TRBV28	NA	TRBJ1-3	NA	CASTPPGGNTIYF	TGTGCCAGCACCCCTCCAGGGGGAAACACCATATATTTT
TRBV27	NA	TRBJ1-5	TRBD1	CASSFTGGANQPQHF	TGTGCCAGCAGTTTTACAGGGGGCGCGAATCAGCCCCAGCATTTT
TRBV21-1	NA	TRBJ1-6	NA	CASSKVSTGQNSPLHF	TGTGCCAGCAGCAAAGTATCGACAGGGCAAAATTCACCCCTCCACTTT
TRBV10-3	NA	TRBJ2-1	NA	CAISPTGDEQFF	TGTGCCATCAGTCCCACGGGAGATGAGCAGTTCTTC
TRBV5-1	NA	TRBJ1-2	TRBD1	CASRTGEGGYTF	TGCGCCAGCAGGACAGGGGAAGGTGGCTACACCTTC
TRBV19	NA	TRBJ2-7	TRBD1	CASRTTGVAYEQYF	TGTGCCAGTAGGACCACAGGGGTGGCCTACGAGCAGTACTTC
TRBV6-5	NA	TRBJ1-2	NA	CASSLQGGGSYGYTF	TGTGCCAGCAGCCTACAGGGCGGGGGCTCCTATGGCTACACCTTC
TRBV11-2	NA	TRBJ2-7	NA	CASSLPGTPYEQYF	TGTGCCAGCAGCCTGCCGGGGACACCCTACGAGCAGTACTTC
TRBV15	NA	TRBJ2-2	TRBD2	CATSRGLGERGTGELFF	TGTGCCACCAGCAGGGGCCTAGGGGAGCGGGGCACCGGGGAGCTGTTTTTT
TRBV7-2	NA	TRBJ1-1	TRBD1	CASSLGARQGPSAFF	TGTGCCAGCAGCTTAGGAGCTAGACAGGGCCCGTCGGCTTTCTTT
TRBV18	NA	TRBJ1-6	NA	CASSPGSLLDYNSPLHF	TGTGCCAGCTCACCTGGGAGTCTCTTGGACTATAATTCACCCCTCCACTTT
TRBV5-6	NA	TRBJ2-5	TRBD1	CASSISWTGGMVPEETQYF	TGTGCCAGCAGCATCTCATGGACAGGGGGAATGGTACCCGAAGAGACCCAGTACTTC
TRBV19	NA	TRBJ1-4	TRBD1	CASSFSGGNFEKLFF	TGTGCCAGTAGTTTTTCAGGGGGCAATTTTGAAAAACTGTTTTTT
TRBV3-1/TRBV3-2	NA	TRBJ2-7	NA	CASSQVLANEQYF	TGTGCCAGCAGCCAAGTTCTAGCCAACGAGCAGTACTTC
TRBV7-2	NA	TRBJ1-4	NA	CASSLGWQRGEKLFF	TGTGCCAGCAGCTTAGGATGGCAAAGGGGTGAAAAACTGTTTTTT
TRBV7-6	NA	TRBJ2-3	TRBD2	CASSQGLAGDTQYF	TGTGCCAGCAGCCAAGGACTAGCGGGAGATACGCAGTATTTT
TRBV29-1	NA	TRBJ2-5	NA	CSVDPGVQETQYF	TGCAGCGTAGACCCGGGAGTCCAAGAGACCCAGTACTTC
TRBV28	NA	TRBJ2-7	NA	CASSLPGYEQYF	TGTGCCAGCAGCCTTCCAGGCTACGAGCAGTACTTC
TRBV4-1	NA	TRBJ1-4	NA	CASSQLTGSNEKLFF	TGCGCCAGCAGCCAATTGACGGGGAGTAATGAAAAACTGTTTTTT
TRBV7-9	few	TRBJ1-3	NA	CASSLAEARNTIYF	TGTGCCAGCAGCTTAGCGGAGGCCAGAAACACCATATATTTT
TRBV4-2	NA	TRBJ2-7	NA	CASSQALAVGHEQYF	TGTGCCAGCAGCCAAGCATTAGCCGTGGGTCACGAGCAGTACTTC
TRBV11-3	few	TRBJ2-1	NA	CASSLGVSNEQFF	TGTGCCAGCAGCTTAGGAGTGTCGAATGAGCAGTTCTTC
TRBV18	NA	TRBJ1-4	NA	CASSPRQEGNEKLFF	TGTGCCAGCTCTCCCCGGCAGGAGGGGAATGAAAAACTGTTTTTT